This T cell receptor beta chain originates from a study of shared clonotypes between healthy human individuals. V lost 8 bases, J lost 8 bases, and 14 bases stayed unmatched. The V gene's germline CDR1 is WSHSY and CDR2 SAAADI. CDR3 length: 16 residues. Method: immunoSEQ multiplex PCR; TCRdb's copy keeps in-frame clones and lacks some. The table records hundreds of thousands of clones, more than 85% of them present only once. The naive CD8 population came from CD45RO-negative cells selected for CCR7, without terminally differentiated effector memory CD45RA+ cells. This clonotype originated in a man aged 25-45 years in good health. This sequence joins TRBV10-2 and TRBJ2-1; the match to TRBD2 covers 11 bases. Source material: naive CD8+ T cells sorted from blood. The CDR3 sequence: CASASLTSGIFHEQFF. CDR3 bases: TGCGCCAGCGCAAGTCTGACTAGCGGGATCTTCCATGAGCAGTTCTTC.